This T cell receptor (beta chain) was observed in a study of cytomegalovirus exposure and HLA in healthy donors. The PCR contained 60 Vbeta and 13 Jbeta primers. Sequenced by immunoSEQ multiplex PCR; TCRdb stores in-frame clones only, minus some. The profile shows about 180,000 clones, 82% of them singletons. The CDR3 contains 15 residues. From germline, CDR1 is KGHSH and CDR2 LQKENI. V was pared by 3 bases and J by 3 bases, with 4 bases of the junction left unmatched. This clone appeared a single time. This TCR came from a woman aged 45-60 years in good health and CMV-seronegative. V gene TRBV18 combines with J gene TRBJ1-1, with 10 positions matching TRBD1. Sequenced: PBMCs. CDR3 loop: CASSPLGTGDTEAFF. The CDR3 nucleotides read TGTGCCAGCTCACCCCTCGGGACAGGGGACACTGAAGCTTTCTTT.